This T cell receptor (beta chain) was retrieved from a study of identical twins (dated by TCRdb to 2016 to 2017). With regard to the full study: TCR alpha and beta repertoires from monozygotic twins, unrelated adults of various ages and cord blood were deep-sequenced to test whether fetal clonotypes persist. To rule out contamination, the twin experiments were replicated at different times with different library preparation protocols. The full study reports these points: Out-of-frame TCR alpha sharing in monozygotic twins was systematically underestimated by recombination models, whereas sharing between unrelated individuals was in agreement with the recombination models. Compared with coincidental sharing between unrelated individuals, an excess of low generation-probability sequences was observed among out-of-frame TCR alpha sequences shared between twins. A weaker excess of twin sharing was found in beta out-of-frame sequences because the signal-to-noise ratio was lowered by fewer shared sequences. Because the same donors could not be followed over many years, the conclusions depended on cross-sectional statistical analysis. Abundant cord blood beta clonotypes had fewer insertions, young adult naive repertoires showed a similar but weaker trend, and memory repertoires showed no such trend. Invariant T cells such as MAIT and iNKT could partly confound zero-insertion analyses, though diverse VJ usage argued against this for most clonotypes.

Measured from the cysteine to the phenylalanine, the CDR3 is 14 residues long. The read is trimmed to its CDR3 DNA, 42 bases read in frame from base 1. From the germline V gene (reference sequence), CDR1 is LNHNV and CDR2 is YYDKDF. V is cut back by 0 bases and J by 5 bases, with 1 base in the junction unmatched. Every donor was a healthy Caucasian. Three pairs of female monozygotic twins, all aged roughly 18 to 29 years, were included in the twin cohort. Positive isolation kits from Invitrogen were used to isolate the CD4+ and CD8+ T cell populations. In regard to this clonotype: Which antigen it targets is not known. Base qualities are not at hand, and no much larger clone is one base apart.

The library was obtained by 5' RACE. Sequencing instrument: Illumina HiSeq 2000. A universal primer binding site was introduced by template switching, and a unique molecular identifier was present in the final cDNA, enabling accurate counting of TCR cDNA molecules. Specific primers in the conserved constant-segment region were used to synthesize first-strand cDNA for TCR alpha and beta chains. To control for contamination, each cDNA library was double barcoded with a SMART-Mk sample barcode plus Illumina barcodes. TruSeq adapter sequences, together with Illumina sample barcodes, were added in two successive PCR steps. The TCR alpha and beta cDNA libraries were sequenced on the Illumina HiSeq platform using custom primers. In the source study's methods: MiGEC processed the raw reads to extract unique molecular identifiers, while MiXCR was used to determine the CDR3 positions. Recombination models were inferred per individual with the repgenHMM and IGoR tools using an EM algorithm. The analysis of shared clonotypes was done with the tcR package in R, with sharing normalized by the product of cloneset sizes. Out-of-frame nonproductive sequences were analyzed to study raw recombination free of thymic and clonal selection effects. TCRdb reworked the public reads: Q25 trimming with fastp, MiXCR clone assembly, productive beta chains retained. Each record represents a unique CDR3 protein, reported with the most common genes and DNA among its rows. TCRdb's processing, not the authors', yielded these V and J calls. The sample data list around 530,000 distinct CDR3 sequences, and 15% of these were observed just once. The top ten clones comprise 0.44% of the sample.

The same sample was also used in a study of yellow fever vaccine responses in identical twins. The second study also describes: According to the authors, in identical twins the way T cells responded to vaccination appeared partly convergent and partly personalized. Focusing on identical twins, the study followed the T cell clones that responded to the vaccine, and did so with precision.

The chain couples TRBV15 to TRBJ1-5; the central 7 bases match TRBD1. The receptor comes from a woman between 18 and 29 years old in good health. The sequenced sample was CD4+ T cells sorted from blood. The bases read TGTGCCACCAGCAGAGACAGGGGGTATCAGCCCCAGCATTTT. Translation gives CATSRDRGYQPQHF.